Here is one TCR beta chain with its context. The data originate from a study of control samples from healthy donors and cancer patients. TCRdb keeps only in-frame clones here, not all; method: immunoSEQ multiplex PCR. Here the sample spans about 44,000 clones, more than 70% being singletons. The CDR3 runs to 13 residues. V was clipped by 1 base and J by 5 bases, with 6 bases between them. Germline V gene data show CDR1 as MNHEY and CDR2 as SMNVEV (reference sequence). The V gene is TRBV27, the J gene TRBJ2-4; possibly TRBD2 for D (5 bases). The specimen sequenced was PBMCs. This receptor was obtained from an older woman with lung cancer. CDR3 loop: CASSLWGENIQYF. The CDR3, as DNA: TGTGCCAGCAGTTTATGGGGAGAAAACATTCAGTACTTC.